Here is one TCR beta chain with its context. The target of this receptor is not known. There are no base qualities to consult, and no much larger clone falls within one base. The sample is drawn from a study of Ad26.COV2.S vaccination and SARS-CoV-2 variants (dated by TCRdb to the early 2020s). Concerning the study at large: Vaccine-arm donors came from COV1001, a multicentre, randomized, double-blind, placebo-controlled phase I-IIa trial of Ad26.COV2.S in healthy adults. The specificity and breadth of SARS-CoV-2-reactive T cell receptors after Ad26.COV2.S vaccination were assessed by TCRbeta repertoire sequencing. A total of around 32 samples were included in the TCR-sequenced set, comprising 19 Ad26.COV2.S vaccine recipients, 5 placebo recipients and 8 SARS-CoV-2 convalescent individuals. Trial participants were randomized into five groups of five, in which low-dose or high-dose Ad26.COV2.S was given once or twice, or placebo was given on both occasions. Throughout the experiments and outcome assessment, investigators stayed blinded to trial group allocation. Ad26.COV2.S was administered intramuscularly at 5 x 10^10 or 1 x 10^11 viral particles, either as a single shot or as two shots given 56 days apart. Summary of the overall study and its limitations: Comparable non-spike TCR breadth was observed between vaccine and placebo recipients, consistent with only spike being contained in the vaccine. Comparing responses between vaccine doses or regimens was not something the study was powered to do. It was noted by the authors that total T cell responses may have been underestimated by the TCR breadth and depth analyses. After vaccination, spike-specific CD8+ and CD4+ T cell responses were reported to show substantial breadth. Higher spike-specific TCR breadth was observed in Ad26.COV2.S recipients than in placebo recipients (P = 0.0014).

The immunoSEQ Assay was the method used to sequence TCRbeta CDR3 regions. After extraction, genomic DNA underwent amplification by bias-controlled multiplex PCR, followed by high-throughput sequencing. Per the source publication's procedure: Collapsing and filtering of sequences were performed to quantify the absolute abundance of each unique TCRbeta CDR3 region. T cell fraction was estimated by normalization of TCRbeta template counts to usable DNA, with usable DNA being measured through amplification of reference genes present in all nucleated cells. Repertoire TCRs were annotated as SARS-CoV-2-specific by exact matching of V gene, CDR3 amino acid sequence and J gene to a known reactive TCR set. The reference SARS-CoV-2 TCR set was obtained from MIRA and was filtered for enrichment in COVID-19-positive ImmuneCODE repertoires, whereby public or cross-reactive TCRs were removed. Based on the MIRA antigens, annotated TCRs were further analysed at the level of specific ORF or position within ORF. Breadth was defined as annotated unique rearrangements over total unique productive rearrangements; depth was the summed frequency of those rearrangements. TCR breadth was compared between groups using two-sided Wilcoxon rank-sum tests. In its TCRdb copy, this immuneACCESS table keeps in-frame sequences only and misses some clones. Where compared with another copy, unresolved V genes explain less than half of these, and the others have no known cause. The D gene and trimming were derived from the DNA, and the V and J assignments and clone size from that table. For this sample there are 350,000 to 500,000 clones; around 90% appear just once. Jointly, the top ten make up about 4.1% of the sample.

This sample's treatment or condition label indicates: 15 to 20 received Ad26.COV2.S at low or high dose, single or two shots; 5 received placebo; per-sample allocation not given. For vaccine and placebo recipients, repertoires were sequenced using samples collected on day 63 after the first injection. In Cohort 1b, roughly 26 adults aged 18-55 years were enrolled at a single site in Boston, USA, between 29 July and 7 August 2020. Ad26.COV2.S consisted of a replication-incompetent adenovirus type 26 vector by which a prefusion-stabilized SARS-CoV-2 spike protein from the original Wuhan strain was expressed. Sample: peripheral blood, taken in a trial of Ad26.COV2.S vaccine versus placebo. The sequence was obtained from a person between 18 and 65 years old who received the Ad26.COV2.S COVID-19 vaccine or a placebo.

This receptor has the CDR3 CASSQAFPGELFF. The nucleotide sequence is given as TGTGCCAGCAGCCAAGCGTTTCCCGGGGAGCTGTTTTTT. Recombination joined TRBV14 with TRBJ2-2, with no confident D gene call. Taken from the germline V gene, the CDR1 and CDR2 loops are SGHDN and FVKESK. V is pared back by 1 base and J by 6 bases, with 6 bases lying between the germline termini. The CDR3 spans 13 residues, from the cysteine through the phenylalanine. Only the CDR3 part of the read is kept: 39 bases, read in frame from the first base.